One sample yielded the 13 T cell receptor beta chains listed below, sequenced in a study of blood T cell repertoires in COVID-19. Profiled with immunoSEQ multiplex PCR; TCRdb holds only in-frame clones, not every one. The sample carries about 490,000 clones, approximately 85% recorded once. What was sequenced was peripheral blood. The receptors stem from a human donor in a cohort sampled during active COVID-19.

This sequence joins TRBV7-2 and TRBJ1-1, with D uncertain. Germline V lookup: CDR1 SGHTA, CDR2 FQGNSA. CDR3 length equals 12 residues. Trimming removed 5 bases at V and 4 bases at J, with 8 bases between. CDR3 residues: CASSLLFTEAFF. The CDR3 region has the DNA TGTGCCAGCAGCCTCTTATTCACTGAAGCTTTCTTT. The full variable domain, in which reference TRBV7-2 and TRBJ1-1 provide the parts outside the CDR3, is GAGVSQSPSNKVTEKGKDVELRCDPISGHTALYWYRQSLGQGLEFLIYFQGNSAPDKSGLPSDRFSAERTGGSVSTLTIQRTQQEDSAVYLCASSLLFTEAFFGQGTRLTVV.

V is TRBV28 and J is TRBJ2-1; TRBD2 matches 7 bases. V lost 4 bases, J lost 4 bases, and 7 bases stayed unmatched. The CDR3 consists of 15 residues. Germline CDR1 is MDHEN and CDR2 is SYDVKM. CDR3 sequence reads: CASSSLAGLYNEQFF. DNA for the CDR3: TGTGCCAGCAGTTCGTTAGCGGGCCTTTACAATGAGCAGTTCTTC.

CDR3 coding DNA: TGTGCCATCAGTGGACTAGCGGGAGTGCAAGAGACCCAGTACTTC. Protein sequence: CAISGLAGVQETQYF. The chain employs TRBV10-3 and TRBJ2-5, with 12 bases that match TRBD2. The length of the CDR3 is 15 residues. Germline CDR1 is ENHRY and CDR2 is SYGVKD. Trimming cost V 4 bases and J 2 bases; bases outside gene matches: 2.

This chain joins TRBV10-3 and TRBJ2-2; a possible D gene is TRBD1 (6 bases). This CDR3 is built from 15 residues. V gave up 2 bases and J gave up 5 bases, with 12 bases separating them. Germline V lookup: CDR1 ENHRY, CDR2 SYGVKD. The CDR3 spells CAISEGQMGTGELFF. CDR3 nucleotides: TGTGCCATCAGTGAGGGACAGATGGGAACCGGGGAGCTGTTTTTT.

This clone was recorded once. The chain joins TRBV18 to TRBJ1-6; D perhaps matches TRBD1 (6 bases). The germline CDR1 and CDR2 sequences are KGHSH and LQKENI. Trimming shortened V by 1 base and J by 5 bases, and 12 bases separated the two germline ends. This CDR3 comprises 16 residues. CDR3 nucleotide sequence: TGTGCCAGCTCACCACAGGGGGACGCGAATAATTCACCCCTCCACTTT. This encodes CASSPQGDANNSPLHF.

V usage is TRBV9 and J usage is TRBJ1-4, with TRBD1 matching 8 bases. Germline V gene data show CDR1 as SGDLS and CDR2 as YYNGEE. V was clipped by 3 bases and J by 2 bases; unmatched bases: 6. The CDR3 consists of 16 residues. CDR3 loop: CASSEDRVGTNEKLFF. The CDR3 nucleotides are TGTGCCAGCAGCGAGGACAGGGTGGGCACTAATGAAAAACTGTTTTTT.

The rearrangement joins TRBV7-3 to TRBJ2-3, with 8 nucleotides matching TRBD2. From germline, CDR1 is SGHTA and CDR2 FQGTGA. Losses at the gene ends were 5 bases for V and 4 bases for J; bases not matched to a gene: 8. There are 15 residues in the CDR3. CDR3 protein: CASSQSGTRADTQYF. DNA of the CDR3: TGTGCCAGCAGCCAATCAGGGACTAGGGCAGATACGCAGTATTTT.

CDR3 nucleotide sequence: TGTGCCAGCACCATTTGGGGCGATGAAAAACTGTTTTTT. Its protein product is CASTIWGDEKLFF. J is TRBJ1-4 and V is TRBV7-9, with D possibly matching TRBD1 (5 bases). V was cut by 7 bases and J by 6 bases, with 12 bases left in between. CDR3 length: 13 amino acids. Germline lookup yields CDR1 SEHNR and CDR2 FQNEAQ (reference sequence).

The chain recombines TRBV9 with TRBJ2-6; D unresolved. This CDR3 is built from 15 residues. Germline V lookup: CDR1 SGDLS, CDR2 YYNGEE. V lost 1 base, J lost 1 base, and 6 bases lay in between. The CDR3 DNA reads TGTGCCAGCAGCGTACAGAGGTCTGGGGCCAACGTCCTGACTTTC. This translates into CASSVQRSGANVLTF.

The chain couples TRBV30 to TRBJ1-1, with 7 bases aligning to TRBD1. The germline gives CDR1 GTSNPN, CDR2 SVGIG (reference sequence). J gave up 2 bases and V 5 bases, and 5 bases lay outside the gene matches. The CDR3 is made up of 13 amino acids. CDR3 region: CAWARQGNTEAFF. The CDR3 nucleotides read TGTGCCTGGGCCCGACAGGGTAACACTGAAGCTTTCTTT.

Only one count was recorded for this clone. The CDR3 sequence: CASVLREGSYEQYF. The CDR3 coding sequence is TGTGCCAGCGTTCTCCGGGAGGGCTCCTACGAGCAGTACTTC. The genes are TRBV28 and TRBJ2-7; TRBD2 aligns across 8 bases. Germline loops: CDR1 MDHEN, CDR2 SYDVKM. The junction had 6 bases not matched to a gene; V was cut back by 8 bases and J by 0 bases. The CDR3 sequence is 14 residues long.

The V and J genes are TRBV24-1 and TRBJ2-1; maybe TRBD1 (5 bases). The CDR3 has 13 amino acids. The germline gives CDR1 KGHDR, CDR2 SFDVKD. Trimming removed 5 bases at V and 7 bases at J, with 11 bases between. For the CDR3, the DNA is TGTGCCACCAGTGTAGGACACACAAATGAGCAGTTCTTC. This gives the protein CATSVGHTNEQFF.

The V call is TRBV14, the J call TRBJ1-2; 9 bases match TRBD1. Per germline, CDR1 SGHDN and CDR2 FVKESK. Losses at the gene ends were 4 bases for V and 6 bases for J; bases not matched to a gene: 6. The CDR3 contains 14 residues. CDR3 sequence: CASSRDRVTNGYTF. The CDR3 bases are TGTGCCAGCAGCCGGGACAGGGTGACGAATGGCTACACCTTC.